Below, 15 T cell receptor beta chains from the same sample are listed, as sequenced in a study of patients and donors after allogeneic stem cell transplantation. TCRdb used MiXCR to reprocess the RT-PCR reads, holding one entry per CDR3 protein. The sample includes roughly 960,000 distinct CDR3 sequences, more than 15% seen only once; the top ten take 5.5% to 6.5%. Sequences were obtained from blood, either unsorted or a sorted T cell fraction (not recorded which). The source is a human donor who was either an allogeneic HSCT recipient or a stem cell or donor lymphocyte infusion donor (not recorded which). It is not recorded whose cells these are; they may come from a transplant donor.

The rearrangement joins TRBV5-1 to TRBJ2-1; 7 nucleotides match TRBD1. Germline-derived CDR1 and CDR2 are SGHRS and YFSETQ. The J segment lost 6 bases and the V segment lost 1 base, leaving 13 bases of the junction unmatched. The CDR3 extends over 17 amino acids. In nucleotides, the CDR3 is TGCGCCAGCAGCTTGCTTAACTGGGGGACAGCAAGCAATGAGCAGTTCTTC. It is translated as CASSLLNWGTASNEQFF.

This clonotype has only a few counts. The chain joins TRBV24-1 to TRBJ1-2, with unresolved D. The V end lost 4 bases, the J end lost 7 bases, and 15 bases lay between the germline ends. The CDR3 is made up of 14 amino acids. CDR1 and CDR2 (germline): KGHDR, SFDVKD. In DNA form, the CDR3 reads TGTGCCACCAGTGACCCGGATAGGGAGGCTGGCTACACCTTC. Its protein is CATSDPDREAGYTF.

The chain is built from TRBV12-3 or TRBV12-4 and TRBJ1-1; D is undetermined. CDR3 length equals 12 residues. V lost 6 bases and J 5 bases, leaving 10 bases between the germline ends. CDR3 amino acids: CASSPYETEAFF. CDR3 sequence (DNA): TGTGCCAGCAGCCCATATGAGACTGAAGCTTTCTTT.

The chain joins TRBV12-3 or TRBV12-4 to TRBJ1-1; 9 bases fit TRBD1. The CDR3 loop spans 12 amino acids. V shed 6 bases, J shed 8 bases, and the junction held 4 bases outside the gene matches. The CDR3 DNA is TGTGCCAGCAGAGCGGACAGGGGAGAAGCTTTCTTT. It encodes CASRADRGEAFF.

This clonotype was seen a few times. V and J are TRBV10-3 and TRBJ1-2, with D perhaps matching TRBD1 (5 bases). This CDR3 is built from 18 residues. V shed 0 bases and J shed 2 bases, with 19 bases lying between them. The germline gives CDR1 ENHRY, CDR2 SYGVKD. The CDR3 sequence is CAISESLGDFGKNYGYTF. CDR3 DNA: TGTGCCATCAGTGAGTCGTTGGGGGATTTCGGGAAAAACTATGGCTACACCTTC.

The J gene is TRBJ2-3, the V gene TRBV5-1; D possibly matches TRBD1 or TRBD2 (5 bases each). Germline CDR1 is SGHRS and CDR2 is YFSETQ. V lost 4 bases, J lost 2 bases, and 14 bases lay in between. The CDR3 has 15 amino acids. The CDR3: CASSTPGPNTDTQYF. The CDR3 DNA reads TGCGCCAGCAGCACTCCGGGACCCAACACAGATACGCAGTATTTT. Based on the CDR3 plus reference TRBV5-1 and TRBJ2-3, the full variable domain is KAGVTQTPRYLIKTRGQQVTLSCSPISGHRSVSWYQQTPGQGLQFLFEYFSETQRNKGNFPGRFSGRQFSNSRSEMNVSTLELGDSALYLCASSTPGPNTDTQYFGPGTRLTVL.

This clonotype was recorded a few times. This chain uses TRBV20-1 with TRBJ2-1, with 16 nucleotides matching TRBD2. Unmatched junction bases numbered 7, after V lost 2 bases and J lost 9 bases. Germline CDR1 is DFQATT and CDR2 is SNEGSKA (reference sequence). This CDR3 is 16 amino acids long. The CDR3 here is CSARKPGLAGGGEQFF. CDR3 coding DNA: TGCAGTGCTAGAAAACCGGGACTAGCGGGAGGGGGTGAGCAGTTCTTC.

This clonotype was counted a single time. The chain recombines TRBV20-1 with TRBJ2-7; 9 bases match TRBD1. V shed 3 bases, J shed 4 bases, and the junction held 7 bases outside the gene matches. The germline gives CDR1 DFQATT, CDR2 SNEGSKA (reference sequence). The CDR3 length is 14 residues. The CDR3 loop reads CSASRGTGQYEQYF. CDR3 DNA sequence: TGCAGTGCTAGTCGAGGGACAGGGCAATACGAGCAGTACTTC.

The CDR3 sequence: CASRDRTLEAFF. The CDR3, as DNA: TGTGCCAGCAGGGACAGGACCCTAGAAGCTTTCTTT. The chain recombines TRBV27 with TRBJ1-1, with 7 bases matching TRBD1. This CDR3 is 12 amino acids long. J gave up 8 bases and V 6 bases, and 6 bases lay outside the gene matches. In germline, CDR1 is MNHEY, CDR2 SMNVEV (reference sequence).

CDR3 coding DNA: TGTGCCAGCAGTTATACTCGGGAAACGGAAGCTTTCTTT. Translating it yields CASSYTRETEAFF. The J gene is TRBJ1-1, the V gene TRBV6-5; no clear D gene. CDR3 length: 13 amino acids. V was trimmed by 3 bases and J by 8 bases, leaving 13 bases between them. Germline CDR1 reads MNHEY; CDR2 reads SVGAGI.

V gene TRBV6-1 combines with J gene TRBJ2-1; 10 bases map to TRBD2. V dropped 1 base and J dropped 6; count of bases not matched to a gene: 3. This CDR3 is built from 15 residues. Per germline, CDR1 MNHNS and CDR2 SASEGT. The CDR3 is CASSEDPSGGNEQFF. The CDR3 DNA sequence: TGTGCCAGCAGTGAAGACCCTAGCGGGGGCAATGAGCAGTTCTTC.

There are a few counts of this clonotype. J is TRBJ1-2 and V is TRBV5-8; D uncertain. The germline V and J ends were trimmed by 1 base and 6 bases, with 10 bases remaining between them. Per germline, CDR1 SGHTS and CDR2 YDEGEE. The CDR3 is 13 residues long. The CDR3 DNA follows: TGTGCCAGCAGCTTGAGAGGATTCAATGGCTACACCTTC. Its protein is CASSLRGFNGYTF.

This clonotype turned up a few times. CDR3 coding DNA: TGTGCCAGCAGTTTTCTGTTCAGCAGGAGCTCTGGGGCCAACGTCCTGACTTTC. This translates into CASSFLFSRSSGANVLTF. The chain couples TRBV12-3 or TRBV12-4 to TRBJ2-6; no clear D gene. V gave up 3 bases and J gave up 0 bases, with 15 bases separating them. This CDR3 contains 18 residues.

The chain combines TRBV12-3 or TRBV12-4 with TRBJ2-7; 8 bases line up with TRBD1. V shed 5 bases, J shed 2 bases, and the junction held 5 bases outside the gene matches. The length of the CDR3 is 14 residues. The CDR3 loop reads CASSHRDRTYEQYF. CDR3 nucleotides: TGTGCCAGCAGTCACCGGGACAGGACCTACGAGCAGTACTTC.

This clonotype came up a few times. The rearrangement links TRBV6-5 to TRBJ1-2; the match to TRBD1 covers 7 bases. Trimming removed 1 base from V and 5 bases from J; junction bases left unmatched: 13. CDR3 length: 17 amino acids. In germline, CDR1 is MNHEY, CDR2 SVGAGI. The CDR3 region has the DNA TGTGCCAGCAGTTACTTAGCGACAGGGTCCTACCTTTATGGCTACACCTTC. It yields the protein CASSYLATGSYLYGYTF.